Listed here are 27 T cell receptor beta chains from one sample, sequenced in a study of T cells in localized non-small cell lung cancer. Sequencing used immunoSEQ multiplex PCR; TCRdb keeps in-frame clones, though not all of them. The table has tens of thousands of clones, 91% seen once. The sample consisted of PBMCs, taken before any cancer treatment. The receptors here all came from a woman aged 35 to 69 with stage II lung adenocarcinoma.

This chain uses TRBV28 with TRBJ2-1, with D unclear. This CDR3 comprises 16 residues. The V end was cut by 6 bases, the J end by 2 bases, with 17 bases between. Germline CDR1 is MDHEN and CDR2 is SYDVKM. CDR3 bases: TGTGCCAGCAGCCCCTTTGCGGCGGTTACCTACAATGAGCAGTTCTTC. Its translation: CASSPFAAVTYNEQFF.

DNA of the CDR3: TGTGCCAGCAGCTTATCTAGCGGGGGGGCTCCGAACACCGGGGAGCTGTTTTTT. Residues: CASSLSSGGAPNTGELFF. The V gene is TRBV7-3, the J gene TRBJ2-2, with 12 bases fitting TRBD2. Per germline, CDR1 SGHTA and CDR2 FQGTGA. There are 18 residues in the CDR3. V lost 2 bases, J lost 0 bases, and 4 bases stayed unmatched.

The CDR3, as DNA: TGCAGCGTTACCGGGACAGGGGGCCCCTATGGCTACACCTTC. Its translation: CSVTGTGGPYGYTF. The V call is TRBV29-1, the J call TRBJ1-2, with TRBD1 identical over 12 bases. The CDR3 consists of 14 residues. V was clipped by 5 bases and J by 4 bases; unmatched bases: 5. Germline V gives CDR1 SQVTM, CDR2 ANQGSEA. Filled out from reference TRBV29-1 and TRBJ1-2, the complete variable domain reads SAVISQKPSRDICQRGTSLTIQCQVDSQVTMMFWYRQQPGQSLTLIATANQGSEATYESGFVIDKFPISRPNLTFSTLTVSNMSPEDSSIYLCSVTGTGGPYGYTFGSGTRLTVV.

The CDR3 coding sequence is TGTGCCAGCAGAGCTAGCGGGACTGCGAACACCGGGGAGCTGTTTTTT. This gives the protein CASRASGTANTGELFF. The chain uses TRBV11-3 and TRBJ2-2, with 9 bases that match TRBD2. The CDR3 spans 16 residues. V lost 6 bases to trimming and J lost 0 bases; unmatched junction nucleotides: 5. Germline lookup yields CDR1 SGHNT and CDR2 YENEEA.

This rearrangement joins TRBV19 to TRBJ2-2, with D maybe TRBD1 (6 bases). Germline-derived CDR1 and CDR2 are LNHDA and SQIVND (reference sequence). The CDR3 consists of 12 residues. V was cut by 6 bases and J by 6 bases, with 8 bases left in between. CDR3 nucleotides: TGTGCCAGTAGACAGGGAGCCGGGGAGCTGTTTTTT. Residues: CASRQGAGELFF.

This chain uses TRBV19 with TRBJ1-6; 11 bases match TRBD1. The germline V gene encodes CDR1 LNHDA and CDR2 SQIVND (reference sequence). The junction had 5 bases not matched to a gene; V was cut back by 5 bases and J by 8 bases. This CDR3 region has 15 residues. CDR3 region: CASSAGQGADSPLHF. The CDR3 DNA follows: TGTGCCAGTAGTGCCGGACAGGGGGCGGATTCACCCCTCCACTTT.

The rearrangement uses TRBV19 and TRBJ2-1, with D possibly matching TRBD2 (5 bases). CDR3 length: 16 amino acids. V was cut by 3 bases and J by 6 bases, with 18 bases left in between. The V gene's germline CDR1 is LNHDA and CDR2 SQIVND (reference sequence). The CDR3 nucleotides read TGTGCCAGTAGTATGTCGGGGTCTCCCGGCGTCAATGAGCAGTTCTTC. It specifies CASSMSGSPGVNEQFF.

This chain links TRBV25-1 with TRBJ2-1; 11 positions agree with TRBD2. CDR1 and CDR2 from the germline V gene are MGHDK and SYGVNS. Trimming removed 6 bases from V and 2 bases from J; junction bases left unmatched: 3. This CDR3 is built from 15 residues. The CDR3 DNA follows: TGTGCCAGCAGAAAACTAGCGGGAGCCTACAATGAGCAGTTCTTC. Translation: CASRKLAGAYNEQFF.

This rearrangement joins TRBV9 to TRBJ2-5, with TRBD2 matching 14 bases. The V and J ends lost 1 base and 1 base, in that order; junction bases with no gene match: 9. Germline values: CDR1 SGDLS, CDR2 YYNGEE. CDR3 length: 19 amino acids. CDR3 DNA sequence: TGTGCCAGCAGCGTAAGCGGGACTAGCGGGAGTAGGATCCAAGAGACCCAGTACTTC. Amino acid sequence: CASSVSGTSGSRIQETQYF.

This chain joins TRBV7-9 and TRBJ1-2; D gene uncertain. Germline V gives CDR1 SEHNR, CDR2 FQNEAQ (reference sequence). Trimming left V 2 bases short and J 2 bases short, with 9 bases between. The CDR3 spans 14 residues. CDR3 nucleotide sequence: TGTGCCAGCAGCTTATATCAGGAAAACTATGGCTACACCTTC. It is translated as CASSLYQENYGYTF. Looking up the rest from reference TRBV7-9 and TRBJ1-2 gives the full variable domain: DTGVSQNPRHKITKRGQNVTFRCDPISEHNRLYWYRQTLGQGPEFLTYFQNEAQLEKSRLLSDRFSAERPKGSFSTLEIQRTEQGDSAMYLCASSLYQENYGYTFGSGTRLTVV.

The CDR3 DNA reads as TGTGCCAGCGGTATTGGGACAGTCACAGATACGCAGTATTTT. Its translation is CASGIGTVTDTQYF. V usage is TRBV6-6 and J usage is TRBJ2-3; 7 positions agree with TRBD1. This CDR3 has 14 residues. V dropped 8 bases and J dropped 2; count of bases not matched to a gene: 7. CDR1 and CDR2 from the germline V gene are MNHNY and SVGAGI (reference sequence).

The chain employs TRBV7-9 and TRBJ1-1, with D unresolved. Germline V gene sequence: CDR1 SEHNR, CDR2 FQNEAQ (reference sequence). The V end was cut by 4 bases, the J end by 4 bases, with 19 bases between. The CDR3 runs 16 residues. The CDR3 DNA reads as TGTGCCAGCAGCTCTAAAAGGAGGACTTATTTCACTGAAGCTTTCTTT. This gives the protein CASSSKRRTYFTEAFF.

This sequence joins TRBV28 and TRBJ2-6, with no clear D. Germline V CDR1 and CDR2: MDHEN, SYDVKM. This CDR3 is 15 amino acids long. The V end lost 4 bases, the J end lost 0 bases, and 7 bases lay between the germline ends. CDR3 loop: CASSSTSSGANVLTF. DNA of the CDR3: TGTGCCAGCAGTTCGACGAGCTCTGGGGCCAACGTCCTGACTTTC.

The genes are TRBV19 and TRBJ1-5; no firm D call. Trimming stripped 4 bases from V and 4 bases from J, with 14 bases between. The germline CDR1 and CDR2 sequences are LNHDA and SQIVND (reference sequence). This CDR3 is built from 15 residues. The CDR3 DNA reads as TGTGCCAGTAGTACCTTCTCTGGGAGGAATCAGCCCCAGCATTTT. Its translation: CASSTFSGRNQPQHF.

The genes are TRBV19 and TRBJ2-1, with TRBD2 identical over 14 bases. The germline V gene has CDR1 LNHDA and CDR2 SQIVND (reference sequence). The CDR3 contains 16 residues. The J segment lost 8 bases and the V segment lost 5 bases, leaving 8 bases of the junction unmatched. CDR3 sequence reads: CASSLWTSGGRDEQFF. DNA for the CDR3: TGTGCCAGTAGTCTCTGGACTAGCGGGGGGAGGGATGAGCAGTTCTTC. Complete variable domain (other parts from reference TRBV19 and TRBJ2-1): DGGITQSPKYLFRKEGQNVTLSCEQNLNHDAMYWYRQDPGQGLRLIYYSQIVNDFQKGDIAEGYSVSREKKESFPLTVTSAQKNPTAFYLCASSLWTSGGRDEQFFGPGTRLTVL.

The J gene is TRBJ1-2, the V gene TRBV2; the D is unclear. The germline V gene encodes CDR1 SNHLY and CDR2 FYNNEI. Trimming left V 2 bases short and J 4 bases short, with 20 bases between. The CDR3 totals 17 residues. The CDR3 reads CASSEQNSATFAYGYTF. The CDR3 coding sequence is TGTGCCAGCAGTGAACAGAATTCCGCAACCTTTGCCTATGGCTACACCTTC.

This clone showed up just once. The rearrangement joins TRBV2 to TRBJ1-6; D not certain. Trimming removed 7 bases at V and 0 bases at J, with 13 bases between. The CDR3 is 16 amino acids. Germline V lookup: CDR1 SNHLY, CDR2 FYNNEI. The CDR3 reads CASNLGGNSYNSPLHF. The CDR3 bases are TGTGCCAGCAACTTGGGAGGGAACTCCTATAATTCACCCCTCCACTTT. The full variable domain, rest sourced from reference TRBV2 and TRBJ1-6, is EPEVTQTPSHQVTQMGQEVILRCVPISNHLYFYWYRQILGQKVEFLVSFYNNEISEKSEIFDDQFSVERPDGSNFTLKIRSTKLEDSAMYFCASNLGGNSYNSPLHFGNGTRLTVT.

The chain links TRBV5-1 to TRBJ2-5, with D perhaps TRBD1 or TRBD2 (5 bases each). Deletions cut 4 bases from V and 1 base from J, with 11 bases between. Germline CDR1 SGHRS, CDR2 YFSETQ. The CDR3 is 14 residues long. The CDR3, as DNA: TGCGCCAGCAGCCCCGGGGCTATCCAAGAGACCCAGTACTTC. Amino acids: CASSPGAIQETQYF. The full variable domain, its missing parts supplied by reference TRBV5-1 and TRBJ2-5, is KAGVTQTPRYLIKTRGQQVTLSCSPISGHRSVSWYQQTPGQGLQFLFEYFSETQRNKGNFPGRFSGRQFSNSRSEMNVSTLELGDSALYLCASSPGAIQETQYFGPGTRLLVL.

A few counts support this clone. The gene calls are TRBV11-2 and TRBJ2-7, with D perhaps matching TRBD1 (5 bases). Germline CDR1 SGHAT, CDR2 FQNNGV. V lost 1 base and J lost 1, with 14 bases in between. This CDR3 region has 16 residues. In DNA form, the CDR3 reads TGTGCCAGCAGCTTAGTTGCAGGGTCGAGTTCCTACGAGCAGTACTTC. Translated: CASSLVAGSSSYEQYF.

The rearrangement uses TRBV7-6 and TRBJ2-3, with 11 positions matching TRBD2. V shed 8 bases and J 4 bases; nucleotides not matched to a gene: 14. The germline V gene has CDR1 SGHVS and CDR2 FNYEAQ. This CDR3 has 17 residues. The CDR3 coding sequence is TGTGCCAGCGGTTTGCTAGCGGGAGGAAATTTAGCAGATACGCAGTATTTT. It yields the protein CASGLLAGGNLADTQYF. The full variable domain, with the rest looked up from reference TRBV7-6 and TRBJ2-3, is GAGVSQSPRYKVTKRGQDVALRCDPISGHVSLYWYRQALGQGPEFLTYFNYEAQQDKSGLPNDRFSAERPEGSISTLTIQRTEQRDSAMYRCASGLLAGGNLADTQYFGPGTRLTVL.

In nucleotides, the CDR3 is TGTGCCAGCAGCCGACAGGGTACATCTGAAGCTTTCTTT. Translation: CASSRQGTSEAFF. This rearrangement joins TRBV6-5 to TRBJ1-1, with 7 nucleotides matching TRBD1. The CDR3 has 13 amino acids. V shed 6 bases and J 6 bases; nucleotides not matched to a gene: 7. The germline V gene has CDR1 MNHEY and CDR2 SVGAGI.

This chain connects TRBV7-2 to TRBJ2-5; 14 bases match TRBD2. The CDR3 covers 15 residues. Germline V gene data show CDR1 as SGHTA and CDR2 as FQGNSA. After removal of 3 bases from V and 4 bases from J, the junction contained 1 base not matched to a gene. The CDR3 loop reads CASSFGLAGGETQYF. The CDR3 DNA follows: TGTGCCAGCAGCTTCGGACTAGCGGGGGGAGAGACCCAGTACTTC.

V and J are TRBV9 and TRBJ2-1; D remains unclear. The CDR3 runs to 14 residues. The V gene's germline CDR1 is SGDLS and CDR2 YYNGEE. Trimming took 4 bases from V and 0 from J, leaving 8 bases between them. As DNA, the CDR3 is TGTGCCAGCAGCACTCGAACCTCCTACAATGAGCAGTTCTTC. Translation: CASSTRTSYNEQFF.

This clone appeared once. The genes are TRBV7-9 and TRBJ2-3; no clear D gene. Germline V CDR1 and CDR2: SEHNR, FQNEAQ (reference sequence). With 1 base removed from V and 3 bases from J, the gap between germline ends came to 8 bases. The CDR3 is made up of 14 amino acids. DNA for the CDR3: TGTGCCAGCAGCTTAGTAGACGGTACAGATACGCAGTATTTT. It translates to CASSLVDGTDTQYF.

This clone was seen only once. The chain joins TRBV7-7 to TRBJ2-5; D gene unclear. V lost 1 base, J lost 2 bases, and 11 bases lay in between. The CDR3 has 15 amino acids. Germline-derived CDR1 and CDR2 are SSHAT and FNYEAQ (reference sequence). CDR3 sequence: CASSLGSVPQETQYF. In DNA, the CDR3 is TGTGCCAGCAGCTTAGGATCCGTTCCACAAGAGACCCAGTACTTC.

The chain joins TRBV5-1 to TRBJ1-3; 8 nucleotides line up with TRBD1. Germline V gene data show CDR1 as SGHRS and CDR2 as YFSETQ. This CDR3 is 14 amino acids long. The ends lost 3 bases at V and 4 bases at J; junction bases unmatched: 3. CDR3 protein: CASSSWTGGNTIYF. The CDR3 DNA sequence: TGCGCCAGCAGCTCCTGGACAGGGGGAAACACCATATATTTT.

The V and J genes are TRBV15 and TRBJ1-5; no definite D call. Trimming took off 0 bases at V and 1 base at J, with 7 bases between the two ends. The germline gives CDR1 LNHNV, CDR2 YYDKDF (reference sequence). This CDR3 contains 15 residues. CDR3 amino acids: CATSRDLGSNQPQHF. Here the CDR3 DNA reads TGTGCCACCAGCAGAGATCTTGGAAGCAATCAGCCCCAGCATTTT.